Shown below are 8 T cell receptor beta chains from a single sample sequenced in a study of blood T cell repertoires in COVID-19. Here immunoSEQ multiplex PCR was the method, and the copy in TCRdb shows in-frame clones only, minus some. Of around 130,000 clones listed, roughly nine tenths were seen once; the top ten hold roughly 2.5%. The source material was peripheral blood. These receptors were taken from a human donor with COVID-19, enrolled during active disease. The donor label of this sample is uncertain.

The rearrangement joins TRBV12-3 or TRBV12-4 to TRBJ1-5; tentative D call: TRBD1 (6 bases). Trimming removed 5 bases at V and 9 bases at J, with 14 bases between. This CDR3 is built from 13 residues. In DNA form, the CDR3 reads TGTGCCAGCAGTGGACAGTCCCGGGGGCCCCAGCATTTT. It specifies CASSGQSRGPQHF.

V gene TRBV19 combines with J gene TRBJ1-6; tentatively, D is TRBD1 (5 bases). The V end lost 7 bases, the J end lost 10 bases, and 17 bases lay between the germline ends. This CDR3 is built from 14 residues. CDR1 and CDR2 (germline): LNHDA, SQIVND (reference sequence). The CDR3 DNA reads as TGTGCCAGTACCCGGACACAAATGGGGTCACCCCTCCACTTT. It is translated as CASTRTQMGSPLHF. The whole variable domain, filled in from reference TRBV19 and TRBJ1-6, reads DGGITQSPKYLFRKEGQNVTLSCEQNLNHDAMYWYRQDPGQGLRLIYYSQIVNDFQKGDIAEGYSVSREKKESFPLTVTSAQKNPTAFYLCASTRTQMGSPLHFGNGTRLTVT.

This chain joins TRBV30 and TRBJ1-5; the D gene is possibly TRBD1 (6 bases). Germline values: CDR1 GTSNPN, CDR2 SVGIG (reference sequence). The CDR3 runs 13 residues. Trimming shortened V by 2 bases and J by 5 bases, and 10 bases separated the two germline ends. The chain's CDR3 is CAWSLEGDQPQHF. CDR3 bases: TGTGCCTGGAGTTTAGAGGGGGATCAGCCCCAGCATTTT.

The rearrangement uses TRBV4-1 and TRBJ2-7, with 7 bases matching TRBD1. V shed 4 bases, J shed 4 bases, and the junction held 10 bases outside the gene matches. Germline CDR1 is MGHRA and CDR2 is YSYEKL. This CDR3 is 15 amino acids long. CDR3 protein: CASSPAPGTEYEQYF. CDR3 DNA sequence: TGCGCCAGCAGCCCCGCCCCCGGGACAGAGTACGAGCAGTACTTC.

The V call is TRBV5-1, the J call TRBJ2-5; 7 bases map to TRBD1. The CDR3 has 14 amino acids. Germline trimming cut 4 bases from V and 4 bases from J; bases unmatched to any gene: 7. Germline V gene lookup returns CDR1 SGHRS and CDR2 YFSETQ. CDR3: CASSPGRQGETQYF. The DNA of the CDR3 is TGCGCCAGCAGCCCTGGAAGACAGGGAGAGACCCAGTACTTC.

The chain has TRBV28 and TRBJ1-1, with TRBD1 matching 11 bases. The germline gives CDR1 MDHEN, CDR2 SYDVKM. The CDR3 spans 16 residues. V trimming: 4 bases; J trimming: 4 bases; junction bases outside the gene matches: 8. The CDR3 coding sequence is TGTGCCAGCAGTTCCCCTCCGGGACAGGGGGGCACTGAAGCTTTCTTT. Encoded protein: CASSSPPGQGGTEAFF.

This clone appeared a single time. The rearrangement uses TRBV7-9 and TRBJ1-2, with a weak D call TRBD1 (6 bases). Trimming removed 5 bases from V and 0 bases from J, with 16 bases in between. Germline lookup yields CDR1 SEHNR and CDR2 FQNEAQ (reference sequence). This CDR3 contains 16 residues. CDR3 protein: CASSGTDSHTNYGYTF. CDR3 DNA: TGTGCCAGCAGCGGCACGGACAGCCACACTAACTATGGCTACACCTTC.

The chain combines TRBV6-5 with TRBJ2-7, with a weak D call TRBD1 (7 bases). Germline V CDR1 and CDR2: MNHEY, SVGAGI. V was pared by 7 bases and J by 1 base, with 17 bases between. The CDR3 loop spans 15 amino acids. The chain's CDR3 is CASTSPRGDSYEQYF. In DNA, the CDR3 is TGTGCCAGCACCTCCCCCAGGGGGGATTCCTACGAGCAGTACTTC.